This T cell receptor beta chain was sequenced in a study of PD-1 blockade in classical Hodgkin lymphoma. Study findings and constraints: Complete responders' diversity at baseline resembled that of newly diagnosed patients.

Each patient experienced a relapse that followed autologous stem cell transplantation, and brentuximab vedotin exposure varied. Generated by immunoSEQ multiplex PCR, the TCRdb table keeps only in-frame clones and is missing some. The data contain 70,000 or so clones, approximately 94% of them seen just once; the ten biggest clones take up approximately 8.1%. Remarks on this clone: Its antigen is unidentified.

Germline values: CDR1 MGHRA, CDR2 YSYEKL. V shed 5 bases, J shed 2 bases, and the junction held 8 bases outside the gene matches. This CDR3 spans 15 amino acids. The source material was peripheral blood mononuclear cells (PBMCs), sampled at baseline. The TCR sequence derives from a human donor with classical Hodgkin lymphoma. The chain is built from TRBV4-1 and TRBJ1-1; TRBD1 matches 7 bases. CDR3 loop: CASSSTGTANTEAFF. The CDR3 DNA reads as TGCGCCAGCAGCTCGACCGGGACAGCTAACACTGAAGCTTTCTTT.